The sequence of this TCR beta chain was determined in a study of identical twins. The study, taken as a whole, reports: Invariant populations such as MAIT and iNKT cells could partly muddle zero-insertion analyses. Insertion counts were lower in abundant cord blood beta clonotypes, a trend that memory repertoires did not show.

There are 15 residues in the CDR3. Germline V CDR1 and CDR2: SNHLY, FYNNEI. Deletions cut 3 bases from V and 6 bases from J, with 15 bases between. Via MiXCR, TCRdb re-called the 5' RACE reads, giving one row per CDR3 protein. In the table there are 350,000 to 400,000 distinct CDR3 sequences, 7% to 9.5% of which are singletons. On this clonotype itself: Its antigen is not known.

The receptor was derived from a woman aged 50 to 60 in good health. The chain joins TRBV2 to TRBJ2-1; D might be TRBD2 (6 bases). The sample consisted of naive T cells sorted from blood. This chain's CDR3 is CASSETSGRFNEQFF. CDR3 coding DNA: TGTGCCAGCAGTGAGACTAGTGGTAGATTCAATGAGCAGTTCTTC.